This record covers a single T cell receptor (beta chain). Antigen: not known. A sample-barcoded 5' primer and a J-beta primer mix were used in a second PCR of roughly 7 to 12 cycles. TCRdb called the 5' RACE reads again in MiXCR, with one record for every CDR3 protein. The sample has approximately 880,000 distinct CDR3 sequences; roughly 50% are singletons. This specimen comes from a study of blood T cells in healthy people across ages. The CDR3 length is 17 residues. The germline CDR1 and CDR2 sequences are SGHTA and FQGNSA. Trimming left V 1 base short and J 8 bases short, with 24 bases between. Points from the study as a whole: A conclusive naive versus antigen-experienced comparison was prevented by the unsorted PBMCs.

The material sequenced was blood. The clonotype was recovered from a man younger than 45 in good health. The V gene is TRBV7-2, the J gene TRBJ2-7; perhaps TRBD2 as D (7 bases). The CDR3 reads CASSLGASRQAGGKQYF. For the CDR3, the DNA is TGTGCCAGCAGCTTAGGGGCATCCAGACAGGCCGGGGGGAAGCAGTACTTC.